These 28 T cell receptor delta chains share one sample of origin, sequenced in a study of gamma-delta T cells after stem cell transplantation. TCRdb called clones anew from the RT-PCR reads with CATT. Of 2,500 to 3,500 delta-chain clones listed, around 2.6% are singletons. Sequenced sample: gamma-delta T cells. These receptors came from a human donor. It is not recorded whose cells these are; they may come from a transplant donor.

This clone is labeled as medium-sized. The chain links TRDV2 to TRDJ3; 8 positions agree with TRDD3. Per germline, CDR1 GEAIGNYY and CDR2 EKD. J gave up 2 bases and V 1 base, and 9 bases lay outside the gene matches. This CDR3 has 19 amino acids. CDR3 sequence reads: CACDTLLGAAAWDTRQMFF. CDR3 nucleotide sequence: TGTGCCTGTGACACTCTACTGGGGGCCGCAGCCTGGGACACCCGACAGATGTTTTTC.

Turning to this clone: The protein that TCRdb holds for this DNA derives from a much larger clone and differs from the translated DNA at residue 10, which likely indicates a read error; the protein shown here is translated from the DNA. V is TRDV2 and J is TRDJ3; D gene ambiguous. Germline V gene lookup returns CDR1 GEAIGNYY and CDR2 EKD. The V end lost 0 bases, the J end lost 2 bases, and 13 bases lay between the germline ends. The CDR3 consists of 18 residues. The CDR3 sequence: CACDTGWSSPWDTRQMFF. CDR3 nucleotide sequence: TGTGCCTGTGACACCGGCTGGTCGAGCCCCTGGGACACCCGACAGATGTTTTTC.

The table lists this clone with a few counts. A far larger clone lies a single base away; this is likely a read error. Other DNA variants within this sample encode the same CDR3. The rearrangement links TRDV2 to TRDJ1; the D is unclear. CDR1 and CDR2 from the germline V gene are GEAIGNYY and EKD. CDR3 size: 16 residues. The DNA for the CDR3 is TGTGCCTGTGAATGGATGACCCCGGAGAGGGCCGATAAGCTCATCTTT. Translating it yields CACEWMTPERADKLIF.

On this clone itself: A read error likely explains this, since a far larger clone differs by one base. Distinct nucleotide sequences in the sample also encode this CDR3. The chain uses TRDV2 and TRDJ1, with 9 bases fitting TRDD3. CDR3 length: 15 residues. CDR1 and CDR2 (germline): GEAIGNYY, EKD. The V segment lost 7 bases and the J segment 0 bases; nucleotides outside the gene matches: 8. DNA of the CDR3: TGTGCCTGCGACGTACTGGGGGAGTACACCGATAAACTCATCTTT. Protein product: CACDVLGEYTDKLIF.

As concerns this clone: TCRdb records a much larger clone's protein for this DNA, with a difference at residue 6 that likely arises from a read error; the protein given is the translation of the DNA. The DNA for the CDR3 is TGTGCCTGTGACACCTTAGCATCCACTGGGGGATATGGCCACACCGATAAACTCATCTTT. This translates into CACDTLASTGGYGHTDKLIF. The chain is built from TRDV2 and TRDJ1; 11 bases are a match to TRDD3. This CDR3 region has 20 residues. CDR1 and CDR2 from the germline V gene are GEAIGNYY and EKD. V lost 0 bases and J lost 0; bases outside the gene matches: 14.

In the case of this clone: The protein recorded in TCRdb matches a much larger clone and deviates from this DNA's translation at residue 8, suggesting a read error; the protein here is obtained by translating the DNA. The chain is built from TRDV2 and TRDJ1, with TRDD3 as a possible D gene (6 bases). The V gene's germline CDR1 is GEAIGNYY and CDR2 EKD. The CDR3 extends over 14 amino acids. V lost 3 bases and J 5 bases, leaving 15 bases between the germline ends. CDR3 coding DNA: TGTGCCTGTGACGGGGTGGGGGGTGAAGATAAACTCATCTTT. It yields the protein CACDGVGGEDKLIF.

By frequency in the sample, this clone is medium-sized. Other DNA sequences within the sample encode an identical CDR3. The genes are TRDV2 and TRDJ1; TRDD3 matches at 8 bases. The CDR3 has 16 amino acids. Germline loops: CDR1 GEAIGNYY, CDR2 EKD. The V segment lost 3 bases and the J segment 0 bases; nucleotides outside the gene matches: 8. The CDR3 DNA reads TGTGCCTGTGACCACGTACTGGGGGTCCACACCGATAAACTCATCTTT. Residues: CACDHVLGVHTDKLIF.

This clone was seen at least ten times. The likely explanation is a read error, given a far larger clone one base away. The chain carries TRDV2 and TRDJ1; no firm D call. Germline loops: CDR1 GEAIGNYY, CDR2 EKD. The CDR3 spans 14 residues. The CDR3 nucleotides read TGTGCCTGTGACATGGTCGTCCGTACCGATAAACCCATCTTT. It yields the protein CACDMVVRTDKPIF.

This clone was observed a handful of times. The chain combines TRDV1 with TRDJ1; TRDD3 agrees at 8 bases. CDR3 length: 24 residues. V was pared by 3 bases and J by 0 bases, with 30 bases of the junction left unmatched. Germline CDR1 reads TSWWSYY; CDR2 reads QGS. The CDR3 is CALGDALNYPNEIYWGGDTDKLIF. In nucleotides, the CDR3 is TGTGCTCTTGGGGACGCTCTCAATTATCCTAATGAAATTTACTGGGGGGGGGACACCGATAAACTCATCTTT.

This clone has more than one count but fewer than ten. A single base is all that separates this from a far larger clone, so a read error is likely. Other DNA sequences in the same sample also yield this CDR3. The rearrangement joins TRDV2 to TRDJ1; TRDD3 matches at 8 bases. V was pared by 0 bases and J by 0 bases, with 17 bases of the junction left unmatched. There are 20 residues in the CDR3. CDR1 is GEAIGNYY, CDR2 EKD, per germline. The CDR3 is CACDTLSGGRPLSDTDKLIF. CDR3 DNA sequence: TGTGCCTGTGACACCTTATCTGGGGGACGACCACTGAGTGACACCGATAAACTCATCTTT.

As regards this clone: TCRdb shows a much larger clone's protein in place of this DNA's translation, and the two differ at residue 4, likely through a read error; the protein shown is translated from the DNA. The chain couples TRDV2 to TRDJ3; tentative D call: TRDD3 (5 bases). This CDR3 has 19 amino acids. Germline CDR1 GEAIGNYY, CDR2 EKD. This chain's CDR3 is CACGTVGGSSSWDTRQMFF. In DNA, the CDR3 is TGTGCCTGTGGCACCGTCGGGGGGTCCAGCTCCTGGGACACCCGACAGATGTTTTTC.

This clone is classed as large (0.1 to 1%). Other DNA sequences within the sample encode an identical CDR3. The rearrangement links TRDV1 to TRDJ1; no definite D call. Per germline, CDR1 TSWWSYY and CDR2 QGS. V was trimmed by 4 bases and J by 2 bases, leaving 8 bases between them. This CDR3 spans 13 amino acids. The CDR3 coding sequence is TGTGCTCTTGGGGGCACGGGGACCGATAAACTCATCTTT. Residues: CALGGTGTDKLIF.

CDR3 amino acids: CACDTGTGGYLSTDKLIF. In DNA form, the CDR3 reads TGTGCCTGTGACACGGGTACTGGGGGATACTTGTCCACCGATAAACTCATCTTT. This rearrangement joins TRDV2 to TRDJ1, with TRDD3 matching over 12 bases. Trimming took 1 base from V and 1 from J; bases not matched to a gene: 9. Germline V lookup: CDR1 GEAIGNYY, CDR2 EKD. The CDR3 length is 18 residues.

Details on this clone: A read error likely explains this, since a far larger clone differs by one base. Other DNA sequences in the same sample also yield this CDR3. The rearrangement uses TRDV2 and TRDJ1; D possibly corresponds to TRDD3 (6 bases). The CDR3 totals 18 residues. The V end lost 5 bases, the J end lost 0 bases, and 24 bases lay between the germline ends. Germline V gives CDR1 GEAIGNYY, CDR2 EKD. DNA for the CDR3: TGTGCCTGTGCAGGTATCGGAGGAGTAGGGGATTACACCGATAAACTCATCTTT. Its translation is CACAGIGGVGDYTDKLIF.

With respect to this clone: TCRdb shows a much larger clone's protein in place of this DNA's translation, and the two differ at residue 6, likely through a read error; the protein shown is translated from the DNA. The chain uses TRDV2 and TRDJ1; 7 positions match TRDD3. There are 16 residues in the CDR3. V lost 0 bases to trimming and J lost 0 bases; unmatched junction nucleotides: 6. CDR1 is GEAIGNYY and CDR2 is EKD in the germline V gene. Written as DNA, the CDR3 is TGTGCCTGTGACACCGTGGGGGACTATAACACCGATAAACTCATCTTT. Translating gives CACDTVGDYNTDKLIF.

By share of the sample, this clone is large. This specimen includes other DNA sequences encoding the same CDR3. This sequence joins TRDV2 and TRDJ1, with D hard to call. The CDR3 runs to 14 residues. Trimming removed 3 bases from V and 0 bases from J, with 10 bases in between. CDR1 and CDR2 from the germline V gene are GEAIGNYY and EKD. The CDR3 spells CACDPIGYTDKLIF. The CDR3 coding sequence is TGTGCCTGTGACCCCATAGGGTACACCGATAAACTCATCTTT.

This clone is medium-sized (0.01 to 0.1%). The J gene is TRDJ1, the V gene TRDV2, with 11 bases matching TRDD3. The germline CDR1 and CDR2 sequences are GEAIGNYY and EKD. The CDR3 is 17 residues long. V lost 3 bases to trimming and J lost 3 bases; unmatched junction nucleotides: 11. CDR3 protein: CACDPIGTGGYSDKLIF. In nucleotides, the CDR3 is TGTGCCTGTGACCCTATTGGTACTGGGGGATATTCCGATAAACTCATCTTT.

There are many counts of this clone. A far larger clone is off by one base, so a read error is likely. This specimen includes other DNA sequences encoding the same CDR3. The J gene is TRDJ1, the V gene TRDV2; the match to TRDD3 covers 9 bases. V lost 0 bases, J lost 3 bases, and 13 bases stayed unmatched. CDR3 length: 18 amino acids. Germline V gives CDR1 GEAIGNYY, CDR2 EKD. The CDR3 nucleotides are TGTGCCTGTGACACCGTTTCCTGGGCCGGGGGATACTCCGATAAACTCATCTTT. Its translation: CACDTVSWAGGYSDKLIF.

The chain has TRAV29/DV5 and TRDJ1; 10 nucleotides line up with TRDD3. Unmatched junction bases numbered 23, after V lost 0 bases and J lost 0 bases. The CDR3 loop spans 22 amino acids. From germline, CDR1 is NSMFDY and CDR2 ISSIKDK. The DNA for the CDR3 is TGTGCAGCAAGCGTTTTTCAGTTGCTGGGGGATAATAATGCCCCCTACACCGATAAACTCATCTTT. Translating gives CAASVFQLLGDNNAPYTDKLIF.

Points on this clone: TCRdb has a much larger clone's protein, which differs at residue 4 from the translation of this DNA, likely because of a read error; what is shown is the protein translated from the DNA. The chain links TRDV2 to TRDJ1, with 11 nucleotides matching TRDD3. The CDR3 has 19 residues. Germline V CDR1 and CDR2: GEAIGNYY, EKD. The DNA for the CDR3 is TGTGCCTGTAACACTGTTGCTGGGGGATACCCCTTTAACACCGATAAACTCATCTTT. It specifies CACNTVAGGYPFNTDKLIF.

This clone has more than one count but fewer than ten. This may come from a read error, since a much larger clone is one base off. The chain has TRDV2 and TRDJ1, with 10 bases aligning to TRDD3. V lost 5 bases and J lost 0; bases outside the gene matches: 11. The CDR3 runs 17 residues. CDR1 is GEAIGNYY, CDR2 EKD, per germline. The CDR3 is CACAPLVGDTYTDKLIF. CDR3 coding DNA: TGTGCCTGTGCCCCTTTGGTGGGGGATACATACACCGATAAACTCATCTTT.

By frequency in the sample, this clone is medium-sized. This same CDR3 is encoded by further DNA sequences in the sample. The V and J genes are TRDV3 and TRDJ1; 7 bases are a match to TRDD3. Per the germline V gene, CDR1 is TVYSNPD and CDR2 is GDNSRS (reference sequence). J was trimmed by 0 bases and V by 3 bases; bases with no gene match: 13. This CDR3 is built from 16 residues. The CDR3 here is CAFLKGYRGYTDKLIF. CDR3 nucleotide sequence: TGTGCCTTCTTGAAGGGATACAGGGGGTACACCGATAAACTCATCTTT.

The rearrangement links TRDV1 to TRDJ1; TRDD3 aligns across 8 bases. The CDR3 spans 23 residues. Germline values: CDR1 TSWWSYY, CDR2 QGS. Losses at the gene ends were 2 bases for V and 0 bases for J; bases not matched to a gene: 26. CDR3 amino acids: CALGEYGNLILGWGTHYTDKLIF. The CDR3 DNA reads TGTGCTCTTGGGGAATACGGGAATCTGATTTTAGGCTGGGGGACACACTACACCGATAAACTCATCTTT.

About this clone itself: Given a much more abundant clone one base away, this may be a read error. CDR3: CARDTLVLGDHTDKLIF. The DNA of the CDR3 is TGTGCCCGTGACACGCTTGTACTGGGGGACCACACCGATAAACTCATCTTT. This chain links TRDV2 with TRDJ1; TRDD3 matches at 9 bases. Germline assignment: CDR1 GEAIGNYY and CDR2 EKD. This CDR3 contains 17 residues.

This clone has a handful of counts. This likely traces to a read error, being one base from a far larger clone. V and J are TRDV2 and TRDJ1; D is possibly TRDD3 (6 bases). This CDR3 has 17 amino acids. The V and J ends lost 0 bases and 3 bases respectively, with 19 bases between them. The germline CDR1 and CDR2 sequences are GEAIGNYY and EKD. CDR3 protein: CACDTVVGGVRSDKLIF. The DNA for the CDR3 is TGTGCCTGTGACACCGTAGTGGGGGGGGTTCGCTCCGATAAACTCATCTTT.

This clone has just a few counts. It is likely a read error: a sequence one base away is far more abundant. The sample carries other DNA sequences with the same CDR3. V and J are TRDV2 and TRDJ1; the match to TRDD3 covers 10 bases. The CDR3 is made up of 23 amino acids. Germline V lookup: CDR1 GEAIGNYY, CDR2 EKD. The CDR3 region has the DNA TGTGCCTGCGACATTTTAGCTCCTACACCCCAGGTGGGGGATACTTCACTCACCGATAAACTCATCTTT. Encoded protein: CACDILAPTPQVGDTSLTDKLIF.

By sample share, this clone is medium-sized. CDR3 protein: CALGEPTIPTQDWGIYTDKLIF. The CDR3 DNA is TGTGCTCTTGGGGAACCAACCATTCCTACGCAGGACTGGGGGATCTACACCGATAAACTCATCTTT. This chain connects TRDV1 to TRDJ1, with TRDD3 identical over 10 bases. The CDR3 runs 22 residues. Per germline, CDR1 TSWWSYY and CDR2 QGS. V shed 1 base and J 0 bases; nucleotides not matched to a gene: 20.

Judged by abundance, this clone is large. Other DNA sequences of this sample code for an identical CDR3. The rearrangement uses TRDV2 and TRDJ1, with D perhaps TRDD3 (5 bases). Germline CDR1 reads GEAIGNYY; CDR2 reads EKD. V shed 1 base and J shed 0 bases, with 17 bases lying between them. The CDR3 has 17 amino acids. The CDR3 here is CACDTAGGPTYTDKLIF. Here the CDR3 DNA reads TGTGCCTGTGACACTGCGGGGGGCCCGACGTACACCGATAAACTCATCTTT.